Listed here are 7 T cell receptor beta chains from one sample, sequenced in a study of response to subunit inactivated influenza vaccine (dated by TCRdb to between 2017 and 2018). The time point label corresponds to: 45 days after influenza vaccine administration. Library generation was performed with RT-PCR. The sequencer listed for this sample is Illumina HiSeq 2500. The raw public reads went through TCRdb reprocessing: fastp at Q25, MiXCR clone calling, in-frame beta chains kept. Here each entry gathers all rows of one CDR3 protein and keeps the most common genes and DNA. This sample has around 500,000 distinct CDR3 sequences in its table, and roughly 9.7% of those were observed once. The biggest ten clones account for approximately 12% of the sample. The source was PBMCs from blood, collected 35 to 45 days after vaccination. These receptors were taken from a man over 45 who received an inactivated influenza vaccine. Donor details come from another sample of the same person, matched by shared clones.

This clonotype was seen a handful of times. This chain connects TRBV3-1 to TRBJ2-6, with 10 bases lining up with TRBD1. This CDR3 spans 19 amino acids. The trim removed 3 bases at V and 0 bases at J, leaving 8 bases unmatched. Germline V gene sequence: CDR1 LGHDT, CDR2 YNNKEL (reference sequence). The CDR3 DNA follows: TGTGCCAGCAGCCACGGGACAGGGGCGTTTAGCTCTGGGGCCAACGTCCTGACTTTC. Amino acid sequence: CASSHGTGAFSSGANVLTF.

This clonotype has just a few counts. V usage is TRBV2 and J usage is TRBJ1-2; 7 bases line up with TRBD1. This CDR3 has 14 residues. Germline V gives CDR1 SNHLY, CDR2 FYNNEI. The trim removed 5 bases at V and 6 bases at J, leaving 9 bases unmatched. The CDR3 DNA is TGTGCCAGCAGTTCCACAGGGGAAAGGAATGGCTACACCTTC. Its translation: CASSSTGERNGYTF.

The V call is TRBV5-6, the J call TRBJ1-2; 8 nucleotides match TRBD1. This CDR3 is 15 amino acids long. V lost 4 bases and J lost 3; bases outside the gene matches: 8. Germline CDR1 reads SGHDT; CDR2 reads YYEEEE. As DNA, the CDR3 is TGTGCCAGCAGCATCATGGACAGGGACCACTATGGCTACACCTTC. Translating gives CASSIMDRDHYGYTF.

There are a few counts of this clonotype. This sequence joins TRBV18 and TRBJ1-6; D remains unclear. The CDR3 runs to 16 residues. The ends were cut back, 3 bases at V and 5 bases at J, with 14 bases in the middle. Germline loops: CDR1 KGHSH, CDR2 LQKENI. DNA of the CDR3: TGTGCCAGCTCACCCTACGGGCCCCGGGATAATTCACCCCTCCACTTT. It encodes CASSPYGPRDNSPLHF.

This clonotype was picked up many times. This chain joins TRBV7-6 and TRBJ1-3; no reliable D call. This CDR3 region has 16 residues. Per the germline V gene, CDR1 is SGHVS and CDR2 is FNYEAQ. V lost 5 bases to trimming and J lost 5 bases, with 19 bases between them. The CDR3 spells CASSPLATLGRNTIYF. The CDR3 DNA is TGTGCCAGCAGCCCCCTAGCAACGCTTGGAAGAAACACCATATATTTT.

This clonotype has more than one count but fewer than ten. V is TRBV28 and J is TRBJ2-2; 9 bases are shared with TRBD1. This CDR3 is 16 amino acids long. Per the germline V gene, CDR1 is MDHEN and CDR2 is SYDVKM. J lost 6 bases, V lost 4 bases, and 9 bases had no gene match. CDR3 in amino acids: CASSYEQGAYAGELFF. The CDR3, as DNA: TGTGCCAGCAGTTACGAACAGGGGGCCTACGCCGGGGAGCTGTTTTTT.

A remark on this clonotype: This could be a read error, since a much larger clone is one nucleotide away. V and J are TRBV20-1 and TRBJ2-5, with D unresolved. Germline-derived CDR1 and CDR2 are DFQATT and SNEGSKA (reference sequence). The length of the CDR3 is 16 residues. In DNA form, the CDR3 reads TGCTGTGCTAGAGATCTGCTAGGAACAAACCAAGAGACCCAGTACTTC. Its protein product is CCARDLLGTNQETQYF.